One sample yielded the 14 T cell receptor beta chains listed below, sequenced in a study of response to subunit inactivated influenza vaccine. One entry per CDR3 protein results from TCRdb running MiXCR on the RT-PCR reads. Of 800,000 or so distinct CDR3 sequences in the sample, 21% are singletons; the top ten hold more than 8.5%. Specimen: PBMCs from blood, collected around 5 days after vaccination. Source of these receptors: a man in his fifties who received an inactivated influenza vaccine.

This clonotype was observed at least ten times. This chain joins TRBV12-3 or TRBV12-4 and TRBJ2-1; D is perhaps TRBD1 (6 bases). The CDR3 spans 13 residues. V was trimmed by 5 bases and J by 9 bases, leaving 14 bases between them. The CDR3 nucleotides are TGTGCCAGCAGTCAGGACAGAGTCGGTGAGCAGTTCTTC. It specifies CASSQDRVGEQFF.

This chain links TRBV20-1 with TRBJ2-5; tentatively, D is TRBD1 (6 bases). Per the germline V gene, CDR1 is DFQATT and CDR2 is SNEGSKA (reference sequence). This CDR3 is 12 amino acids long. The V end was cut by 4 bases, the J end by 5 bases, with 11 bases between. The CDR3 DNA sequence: TGCAGTGCTACTGACCAGGGGGAGACCCAGTACTTC. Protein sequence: CSATDQGETQYF.

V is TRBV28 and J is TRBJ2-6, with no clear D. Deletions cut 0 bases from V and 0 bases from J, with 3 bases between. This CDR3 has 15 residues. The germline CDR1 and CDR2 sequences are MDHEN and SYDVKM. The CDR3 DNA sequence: TGTGCCAGCAGTTTATGGCTCTCTGGGGCCAACGTCCTGACTTTC. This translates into CASSLWLSGANVLTF.

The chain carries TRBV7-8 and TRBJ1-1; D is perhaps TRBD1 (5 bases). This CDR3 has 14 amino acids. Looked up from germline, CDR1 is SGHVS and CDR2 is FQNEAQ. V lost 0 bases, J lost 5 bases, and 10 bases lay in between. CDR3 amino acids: CASSLAQSGTEAFF. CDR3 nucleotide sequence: TGTGCCAGCAGCTTAGCTCAGTCAGGGACTGAAGCTTTCTTT.

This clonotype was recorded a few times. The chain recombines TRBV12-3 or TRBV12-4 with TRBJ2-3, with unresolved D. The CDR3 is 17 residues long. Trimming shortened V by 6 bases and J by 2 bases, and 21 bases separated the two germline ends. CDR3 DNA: TGTGCCAGCAGGGCTGATACGACATACACTTCCACAGATACGCAGTATTTT. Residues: CASRADTTYTSTDTQYF.

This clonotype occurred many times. The CDR3 sequence: CASSELEGHEQYF. CDR3 nucleotide sequence: TGTGCCAGCAGTGAATTGGAGGGCCACGAGCAGTACTTC. The J gene is TRBJ2-7, the V gene TRBV25-1, with D perhaps matching TRBD2 (6 bases). This CDR3 has 13 residues. The V end lost 1 base, the J end lost 5 bases, and 9 bases lay between the germline ends. Germline V gene data show CDR1 as MGHDK and CDR2 as SYGVNS.

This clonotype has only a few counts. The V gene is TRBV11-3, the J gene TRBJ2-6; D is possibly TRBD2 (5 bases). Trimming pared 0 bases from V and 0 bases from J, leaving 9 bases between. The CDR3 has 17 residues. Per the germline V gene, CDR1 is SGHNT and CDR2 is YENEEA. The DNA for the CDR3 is TGTGCCAGCAGCTTAGATCTGGGGAGCTCTGGGGCCAACGTCCTGACTTTC. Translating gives CASSLDLGSSGANVLTF.

CDR3 amino acids: CAITTGWDTEAFF. The CDR3 region has the DNA TGTGCCATCACGACAGGGTGGGACACTGAAGCTTTCTTT. V usage is TRBV10-3 and J usage is TRBJ1-1; TRBD1 aligns across 7 bases. V shed 7 bases and J 3 bases; nucleotides not matched to a gene: 5. The CDR3 covers 13 residues. The V gene's germline CDR1 is ENHRY and CDR2 SYGVKD.

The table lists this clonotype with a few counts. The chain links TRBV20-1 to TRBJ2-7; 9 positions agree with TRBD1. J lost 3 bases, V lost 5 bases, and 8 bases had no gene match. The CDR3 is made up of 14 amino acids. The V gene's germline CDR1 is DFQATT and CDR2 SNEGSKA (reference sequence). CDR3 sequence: CSARGGDRVYEQYF. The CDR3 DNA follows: TGCAGTGCTCGGGGAGGGGACAGGGTCTACGAGCAGTACTTC.

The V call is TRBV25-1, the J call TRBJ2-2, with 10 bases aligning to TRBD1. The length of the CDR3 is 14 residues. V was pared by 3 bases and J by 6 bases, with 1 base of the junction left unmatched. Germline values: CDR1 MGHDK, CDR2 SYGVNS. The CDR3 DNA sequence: TGTGCCAGCAGTGAGACAGGGGGCTCCGGGGAGCTGTTTTTT. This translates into CASSETGGSGELFF.

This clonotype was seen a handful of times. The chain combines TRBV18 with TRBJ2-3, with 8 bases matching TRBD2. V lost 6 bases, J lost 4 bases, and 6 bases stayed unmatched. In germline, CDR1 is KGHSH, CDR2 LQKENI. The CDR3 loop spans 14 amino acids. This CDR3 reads CASSFGLAPDTQYF. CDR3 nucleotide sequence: TGTGCCAGCTCTTTCGGACTAGCCCCAGATACGCAGTATTTT.

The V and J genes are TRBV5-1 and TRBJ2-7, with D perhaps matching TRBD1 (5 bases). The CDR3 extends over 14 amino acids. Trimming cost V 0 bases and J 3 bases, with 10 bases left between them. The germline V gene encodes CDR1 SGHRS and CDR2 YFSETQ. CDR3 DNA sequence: TGCGCCAGCAGCTTGGTTGTAGGGGTCTACGAGCAGTACTTC. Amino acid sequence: CASSLVVGVYEQYF.

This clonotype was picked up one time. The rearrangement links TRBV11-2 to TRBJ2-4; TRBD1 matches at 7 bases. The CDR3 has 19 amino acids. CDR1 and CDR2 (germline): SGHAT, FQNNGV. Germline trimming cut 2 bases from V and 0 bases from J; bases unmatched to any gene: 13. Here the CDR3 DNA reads TGTGCCAGCAGCTTAACCCCCTATAGGGACAGACTAGCCAAAAACATTCAGTACTTC. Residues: CASSLTPYRDRLAKNIQYF.

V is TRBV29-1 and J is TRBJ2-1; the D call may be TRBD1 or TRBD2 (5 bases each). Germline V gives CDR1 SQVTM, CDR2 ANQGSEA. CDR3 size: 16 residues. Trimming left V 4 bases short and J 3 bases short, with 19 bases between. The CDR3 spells CSVGGIRDRSYNEQFF. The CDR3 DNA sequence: TGCAGCGTTGGGGGAATAAGGGACCGAAGCTACAATGAGCAGTTCTTC.